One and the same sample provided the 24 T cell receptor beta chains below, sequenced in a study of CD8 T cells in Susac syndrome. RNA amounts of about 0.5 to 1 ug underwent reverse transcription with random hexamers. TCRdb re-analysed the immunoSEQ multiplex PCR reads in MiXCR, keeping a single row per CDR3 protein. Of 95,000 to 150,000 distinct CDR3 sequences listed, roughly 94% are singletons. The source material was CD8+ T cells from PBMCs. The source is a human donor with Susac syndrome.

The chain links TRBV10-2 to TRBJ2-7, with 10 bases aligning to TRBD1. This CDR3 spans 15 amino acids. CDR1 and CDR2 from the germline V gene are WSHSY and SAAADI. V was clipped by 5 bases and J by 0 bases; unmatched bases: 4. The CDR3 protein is CASSMDRGSSYEQYF. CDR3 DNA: TGCGCCAGCAGTATGGACAGGGGGAGCTCCTACGAGCAGTACTTC.

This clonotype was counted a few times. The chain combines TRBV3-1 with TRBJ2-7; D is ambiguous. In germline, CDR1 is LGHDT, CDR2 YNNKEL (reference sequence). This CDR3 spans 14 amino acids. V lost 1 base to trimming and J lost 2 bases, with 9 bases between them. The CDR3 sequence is CASSQVTETYEQYF. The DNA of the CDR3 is TGTGCCAGCAGCCAAGTCACAGAAACCTACGAGCAGTACTTC.

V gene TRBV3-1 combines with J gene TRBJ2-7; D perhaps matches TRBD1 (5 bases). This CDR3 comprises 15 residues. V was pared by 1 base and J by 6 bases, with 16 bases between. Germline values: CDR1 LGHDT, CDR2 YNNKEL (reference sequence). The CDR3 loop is CASSQAQDGSFEQYF. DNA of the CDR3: TGTGCCAGCAGCCAAGCACAGGACGGCAGCTTCGAGCAGTACTTC.

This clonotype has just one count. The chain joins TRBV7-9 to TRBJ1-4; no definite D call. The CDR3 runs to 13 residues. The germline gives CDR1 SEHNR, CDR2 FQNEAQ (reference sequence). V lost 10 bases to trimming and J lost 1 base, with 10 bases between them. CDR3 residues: CATNSRTNEKLFF. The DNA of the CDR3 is TGTGCCACCAACAGTCGAACTAATGAAAAACTGTTTTTT.

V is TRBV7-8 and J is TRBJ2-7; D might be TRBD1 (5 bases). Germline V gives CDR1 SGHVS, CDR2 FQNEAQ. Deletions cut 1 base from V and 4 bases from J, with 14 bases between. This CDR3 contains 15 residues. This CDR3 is CASSLEVAGWYEQYF. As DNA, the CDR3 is TGTGCCAGCAGCTTAGAGGTGGCAGGGTGGTACGAGCAGTACTTC.

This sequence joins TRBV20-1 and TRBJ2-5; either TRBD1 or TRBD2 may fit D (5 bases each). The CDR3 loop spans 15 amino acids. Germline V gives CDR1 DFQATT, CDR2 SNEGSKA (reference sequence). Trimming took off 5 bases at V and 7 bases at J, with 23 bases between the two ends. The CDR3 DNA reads TGCAGTGCTCAGAGTTGGGGCGAGGGACCGTCGACCCAGTACTTC. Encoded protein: CSAQSWGEGPSTQYF.

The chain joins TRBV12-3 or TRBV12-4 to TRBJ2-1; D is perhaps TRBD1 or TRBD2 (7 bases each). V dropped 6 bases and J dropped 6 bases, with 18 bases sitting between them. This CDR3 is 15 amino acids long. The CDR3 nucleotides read TGTGCCAGCAGCCTAGCAGGGGGGGCCCTCAATGAGCAGTTCTTC. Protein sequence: CASSLAGGALNEQFF.

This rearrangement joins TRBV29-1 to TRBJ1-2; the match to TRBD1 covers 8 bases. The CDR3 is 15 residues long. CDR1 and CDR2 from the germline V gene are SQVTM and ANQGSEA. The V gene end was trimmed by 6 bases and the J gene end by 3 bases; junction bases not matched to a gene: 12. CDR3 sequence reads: CSVVRQGAVDYGYTF. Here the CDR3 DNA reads TGCAGCGTCGTGCGGCAGGGGGCCGTGGACTATGGCTACACCTTC.

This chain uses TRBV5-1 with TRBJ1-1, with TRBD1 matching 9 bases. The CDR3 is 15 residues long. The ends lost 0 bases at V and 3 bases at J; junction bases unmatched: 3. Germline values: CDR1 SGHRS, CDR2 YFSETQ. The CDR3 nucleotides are TGCGCCAGCAGCTTGGGGACAGGGGACGACACTGAAGCTTTCTTT. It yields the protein CASSLGTGDDTEAFF.

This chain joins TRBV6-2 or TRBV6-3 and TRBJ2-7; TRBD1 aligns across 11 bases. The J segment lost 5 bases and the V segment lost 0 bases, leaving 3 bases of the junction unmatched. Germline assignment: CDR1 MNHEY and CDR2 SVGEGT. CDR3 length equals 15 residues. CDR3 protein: CASSYSGQGGHEQYF. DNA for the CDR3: TGTGCCAGCAGTTACTCGGGACAGGGGGGTCACGAGCAGTACTTC.

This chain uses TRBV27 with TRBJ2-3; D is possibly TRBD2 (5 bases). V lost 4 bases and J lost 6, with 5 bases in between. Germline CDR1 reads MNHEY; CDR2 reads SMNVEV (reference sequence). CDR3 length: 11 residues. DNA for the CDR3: TGTGCCAGCAGTTGGAGGGATACGCAGTATTTT. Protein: CASSWRDTQYF.

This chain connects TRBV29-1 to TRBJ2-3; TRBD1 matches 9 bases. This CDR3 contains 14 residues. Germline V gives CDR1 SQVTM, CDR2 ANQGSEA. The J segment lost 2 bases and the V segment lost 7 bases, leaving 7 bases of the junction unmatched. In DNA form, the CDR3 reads TGCAGCGCCGAGGGGACAGGGATCACAGATACGCAGTATTTT. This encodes CSAEGTGITDTQYF.

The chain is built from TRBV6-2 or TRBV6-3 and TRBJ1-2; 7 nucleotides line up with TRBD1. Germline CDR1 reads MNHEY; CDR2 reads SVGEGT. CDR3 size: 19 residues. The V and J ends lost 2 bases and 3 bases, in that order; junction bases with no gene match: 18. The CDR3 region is CASSYPTFRQGPVDYGYTF. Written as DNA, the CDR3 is TGTGCCAGCAGTTACCCAACGTTCCGACAGGGACCAGTCGACTATGGCTACACCTTC.

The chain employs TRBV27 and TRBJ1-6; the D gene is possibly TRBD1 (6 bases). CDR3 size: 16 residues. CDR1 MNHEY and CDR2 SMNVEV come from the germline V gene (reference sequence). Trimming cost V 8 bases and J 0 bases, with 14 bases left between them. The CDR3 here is CASRDRLSSYNSPLHF. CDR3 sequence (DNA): TGTGCCAGCCGAGACAGGCTGAGCTCCTATAATTCACCCCTCCACTTT.

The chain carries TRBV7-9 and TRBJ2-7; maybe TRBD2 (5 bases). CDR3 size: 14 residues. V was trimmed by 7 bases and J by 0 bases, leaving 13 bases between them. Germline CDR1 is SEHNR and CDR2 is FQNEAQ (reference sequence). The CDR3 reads CASTPVGDSYEQYF. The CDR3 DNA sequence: TGTGCCAGCACCCCCGTCGGGGACTCCTACGAGCAGTACTTC.

The CDR3 reads CSALLAGQYNEQFF. DNA of the CDR3: TGCAGTGCTTTACTAGCGGGGCAGTACAATGAGCAGTTCTTC. This chain joins TRBV20-1 and TRBJ2-1; 10 nucleotides agree with TRBD2. Trimming at V came to 5 bases and at J to 4 bases, leaving 5 bases not matched to a gene. The CDR3 runs to 14 residues. Germline assignment: CDR1 DFQATT and CDR2 SNEGSKA (reference sequence).

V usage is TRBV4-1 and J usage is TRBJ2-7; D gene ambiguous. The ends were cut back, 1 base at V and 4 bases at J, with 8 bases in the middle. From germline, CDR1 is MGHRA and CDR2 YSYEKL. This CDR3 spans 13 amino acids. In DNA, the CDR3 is TGCGCCAGCAGCCAAGTCCTCCGTTACGAGCAGTACTTC. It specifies CASSQVLRYEQYF.

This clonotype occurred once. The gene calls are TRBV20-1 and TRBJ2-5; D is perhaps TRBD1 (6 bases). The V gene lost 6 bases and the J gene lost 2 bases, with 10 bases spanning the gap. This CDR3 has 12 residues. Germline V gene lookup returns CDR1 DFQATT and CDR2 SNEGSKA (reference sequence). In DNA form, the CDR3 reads TGCAGTGCCCAAGGACAGCAAGAGACCCAGTACTTC. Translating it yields CSAQGQQETQYF.

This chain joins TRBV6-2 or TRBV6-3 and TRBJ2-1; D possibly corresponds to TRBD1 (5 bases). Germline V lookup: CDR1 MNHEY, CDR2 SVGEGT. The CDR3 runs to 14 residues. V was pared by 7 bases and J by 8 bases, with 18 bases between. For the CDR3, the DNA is TGTGCCAGCACGTCCAGGGTGGATCGAGATGAGCAGTTCTTC. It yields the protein CASTSRVDRDEQFF.

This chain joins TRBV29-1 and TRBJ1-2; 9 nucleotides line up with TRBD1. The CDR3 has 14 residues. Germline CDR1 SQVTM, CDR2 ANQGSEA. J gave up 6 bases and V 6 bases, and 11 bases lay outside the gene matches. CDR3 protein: CSVPPGQGGDGYTF. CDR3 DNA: TGCAGCGTCCCACCGGGACAGGGCGGGGATGGCTACACCTTC.

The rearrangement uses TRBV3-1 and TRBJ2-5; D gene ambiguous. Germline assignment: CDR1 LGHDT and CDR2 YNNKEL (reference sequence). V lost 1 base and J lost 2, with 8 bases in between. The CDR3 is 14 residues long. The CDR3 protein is CASSQARLQETQYF. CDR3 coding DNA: TGTGCCAGCAGCCAAGCGCGGCTACAAGAGACCCAGTACTTC.

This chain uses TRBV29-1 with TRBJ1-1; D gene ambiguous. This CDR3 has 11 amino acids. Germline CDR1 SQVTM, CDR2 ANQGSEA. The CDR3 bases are TGCGCTACAGCGGTGAACACTGAAGCTTTCTTT. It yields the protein CATAVNTEAFF.

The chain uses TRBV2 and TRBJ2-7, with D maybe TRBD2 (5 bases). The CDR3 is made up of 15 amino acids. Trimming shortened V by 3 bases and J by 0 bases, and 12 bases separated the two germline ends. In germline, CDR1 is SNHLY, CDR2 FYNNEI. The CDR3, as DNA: TGTGCCAGCAGTGACTGGGGAGTAGCCTCCTACGAGCAGTACTTC. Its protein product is CASSDWGVASYEQYF.

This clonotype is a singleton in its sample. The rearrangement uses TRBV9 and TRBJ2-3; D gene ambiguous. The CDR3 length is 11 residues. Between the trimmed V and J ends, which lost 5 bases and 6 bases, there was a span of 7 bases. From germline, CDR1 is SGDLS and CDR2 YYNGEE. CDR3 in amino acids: CASSDKDTQYF. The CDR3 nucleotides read TGTGCCAGCAGTGATAAGGATACGCAGTATTTT.